Each of the 14 T cell receptor beta chains below was sequenced from the same sample in a study of beta chain features in type 1 diabetes. TCRB transcripts that were expressed got sequenced, as all of the isolated RNA had been reverse transcribed. Generated by immunoSEQ multiplex PCR, the TCRdb table keeps only in-frame clones and is missing some. The data contain some 160,000 clones, over 7.5% of them seen just once; the ten biggest clones take up 2% to 2.5%. Sequences were obtained from central memory CD4+ T cells from blood. These receptors came from a woman aged 18 to 35 in good health.

The chain couples TRBV11-2 to TRBJ2-4; D is undetermined. Germline CDR1 and CDR2: SGHAT and FQNNGV. The ends were cut back, 1 base at V and 5 bases at J, with 6 bases in the middle. CDR3 length: 13 amino acids. The CDR3 DNA is TGTGCCAGCAGCTTAGCCCCGGAAAACATTCAGTACTTC. It specifies CASSLAPENIQYF.

This clone was found a few times. V gene TRBV7-2 combines with J gene TRBJ1-5, with 7 bases identical to TRBD1. V was clipped by 0 bases and J by 4 bases; unmatched bases: 6. The CDR3 loop spans 16 amino acids. The germline V gene has CDR1 SGHTA and CDR2 FQGNSA. Written as DNA, the CDR3 is TGTGCCAGCAGCTTAGCCGCGACAGGGCGGAATCAGCCCCAGCATTTT. It codes for CASSLAATGRNQPQHF.

The rearrangement uses TRBV15 and TRBJ2-5; 9 bases are a match to TRBD1. Germline CDR1 LNHNV, CDR2 YYDKDF (reference sequence). J gave up 3 bases and V 9 bases, and 2 bases lay outside the gene matches. The CDR3 covers 12 residues. Here the CDR3 reads CATGQGEETQYF. In DNA form, the CDR3 reads TGTGCCACGGGACAGGGTGAAGAGACCCAGTACTTC.

This clone was counted only a few times. The J gene is TRBJ1-5, the V gene TRBV29-1, with TRBD1 matching over 10 bases. Trimming took 6 bases from V and 6 from J; bases not matched to a gene: 5. CDR1 and CDR2 from the germline V gene are SQVTM and ANQGSEA. The CDR3 spans 13 residues. CDR3 sequence: CSVGQGNGQPQHF. The CDR3 DNA follows: TGCAGCGTGGGACAGGGGAATGGTCAGCCCCAGCATTTT.

In this sample, this clone turned up many times. This chain uses TRBV14 with TRBJ1-1; the match to TRBD1 covers 7 bases. The V gene's germline CDR1 is SGHDN and CDR2 FVKESK. V lost 5 bases, J lost 5 bases, and 5 bases stayed unmatched. The CDR3 is 13 residues long. This CDR3 reads CASSIHRGTEAFF. CDR3 DNA sequence: TGTGCCAGCAGCATCCACAGGGGAACTGAAGCTTTCTTT. Full variable domain (rest looked up from reference TRBV14 and TRBJ1-1): EAGVTQFPSHSVIEKGQTVTLRCDPISGHDNLYWYRRVMGKEIKFLLHFVKESKQDESGMPNNRFLAERTGGTYSTLKVQPAELEDSGVYFCASSIHRGTEAFFGQGTRLTVV.

This clone showed up just a few times. V and J are TRBV6-5 and TRBJ2-5; possibly TRBD1 for D (5 bases). The CDR3 is 13 residues long. Germline values: CDR1 MNHEY, CDR2 SVGAGI. The V end was cut by 6 bases, the J end by 1 base, with 9 bases between. The CDR3 nucleotides are TGTGCCAGCAGCCCGACAGTCCAAGAGACCCAGTACTTC. Amino acid sequence: CASSPTVQETQYF.

This clone was seen a few times. The chain employs TRBV5-1 and TRBJ1-4, with 9 bases fitting TRBD1. The J segment lost 1 base and the V segment lost 3 bases, leaving 1 base of the junction unmatched. CDR1 and CDR2 (germline): SGHRS, YFSETQ. CDR3 length: 15 residues. The CDR3 here is CASSWGQGTNEKLFF. CDR3 DNA: TGCGCCAGCAGCTGGGGACAGGGAACTAATGAAAAACTGTTTTTT.

This clone came up a few times. The J gene is TRBJ2-1, the V gene TRBV2; TRBD2 is a possible D gene (5 bases). The CDR3 is 14 residues long. V was shortened by 6 bases and J by 6 bases, with 15 bases between the two germline ends. The germline gives CDR1 SNHLY, CDR2 FYNNEI. The chain's CDR3 is CASRFAGSSNEQFF. Written as DNA, the CDR3 is TGTGCCAGCAGATTCGCGGGCAGCTCCAATGAGCAGTTCTTC.

This clone has only a few counts. The chain employs TRBV4-3 and TRBJ2-5; 9 bases are a match to TRBD2. The CDR3 length is 14 residues. The germline CDR1 and CDR2 sequences are LGHNA and YSLEER. J lost 5 bases, V lost 0 bases, and 1 base had no gene match. CDR3 region: CASSQDTSGETQYF. The CDR3 bases are TGCGCCAGCAGCCAAGATACTAGCGGGGAGACCCAGTACTTC.

The rearrangement uses TRBV30 and TRBJ2-1; D perhaps matches TRBD1 (5 bases). CDR1 and CDR2 (germline): GTSNPN, SVGIG (reference sequence). V shed 5 bases and J shed 8 bases, with 13 bases lying between them. This CDR3 is 12 amino acids long. CDR3: CAWQRQGDEQFF. The CDR3 DNA is TGTGCCTGGCAAAGACAAGGGGATGAGCAGTTCTTC.

This clone was seen a few times. This chain uses TRBV7-9 with TRBJ2-3; D gene unclear. Germline-derived CDR1 and CDR2 are SEHNR and FQNEAQ (reference sequence). With 5 bases removed from V and 5 bases from J, the gap between germline ends came to 8 bases. CDR3 size: 12 residues. CDR3 loop: CASSERRDTQYF. The CDR3 DNA is TGTGCCAGCAGCGAACGGAGAGATACGCAGTATTTT.

This clone was seen a few times. The V gene is TRBV9, the J gene TRBJ2-1; D perhaps matches TRBD2 (7 bases). The length of the CDR3 is 13 residues. Trimming removed 6 bases at V and 6 bases at J, with 13 bases between. Germline-derived CDR1 and CDR2 are SGDLS and YYNGEE. The CDR3 protein is CASKGEGVNEQFF. The DNA of the CDR3 is TGTGCCAGCAAGGGGGAGGGGGTCAATGAGCAGTTCTTC.

The rearrangement joins TRBV4-2 to TRBJ2-7; D is ambiguous. The germline gives CDR1 LGHNA, CDR2 YNFKEQ. The V and J ends lost 4 bases and 3 bases respectively, with 7 bases between them. This CDR3 spans 12 amino acids. The CDR3 loop is CASSPTGYEQYF. The CDR3 coding sequence is TGTGCCAGCAGCCCTACGGGCTACGAGCAGTACTTC.

The chain combines TRBV29-1 with TRBJ1-1; TRBD1 aligns across 8 bases. V trimming: 3 bases; J trimming: 5 bases; junction bases outside the gene matches: 17. The CDR3 loop spans 17 amino acids. CDR1 and CDR2 (germline): SQVTM, ANQGSEA. The CDR3 sequence is CSVEGVQGAQGRTEAFF. The CDR3 DNA is TGCAGCGTTGAGGGGGTCCAGGGGGCGCAGGGGAGGACTGAAGCTTTCTTT.